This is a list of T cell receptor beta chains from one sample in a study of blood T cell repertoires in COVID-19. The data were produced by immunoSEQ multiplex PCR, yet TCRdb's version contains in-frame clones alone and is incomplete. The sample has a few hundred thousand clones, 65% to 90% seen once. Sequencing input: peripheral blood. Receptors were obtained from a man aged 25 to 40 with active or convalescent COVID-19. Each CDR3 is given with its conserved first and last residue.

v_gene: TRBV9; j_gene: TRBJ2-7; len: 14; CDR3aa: CASSTTVSSYEQYF
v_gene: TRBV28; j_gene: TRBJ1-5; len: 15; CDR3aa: CASSWTGYGGQPQHF
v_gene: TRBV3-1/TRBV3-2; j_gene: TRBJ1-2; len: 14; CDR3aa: CASSGGQGFYGYTF
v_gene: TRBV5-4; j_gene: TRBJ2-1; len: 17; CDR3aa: CASSLGPLAGGNNEQFF
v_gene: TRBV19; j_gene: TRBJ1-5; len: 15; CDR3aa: CASSMEHNSNQPQHF
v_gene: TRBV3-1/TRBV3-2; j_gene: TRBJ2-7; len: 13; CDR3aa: CASSQGQGYEQYF
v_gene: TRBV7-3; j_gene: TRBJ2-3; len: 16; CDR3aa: CASSFRGGTSTDTQYF
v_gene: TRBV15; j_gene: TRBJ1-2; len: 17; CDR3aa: CATSRPTGAPLDYGYTF
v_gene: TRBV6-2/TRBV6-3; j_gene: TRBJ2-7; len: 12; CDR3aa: CASSYPAYEQYF
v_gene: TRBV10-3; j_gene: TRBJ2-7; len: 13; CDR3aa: CAISGLAGYEQYF
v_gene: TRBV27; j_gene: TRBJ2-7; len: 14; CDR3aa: CASSFHRGSYEQYF
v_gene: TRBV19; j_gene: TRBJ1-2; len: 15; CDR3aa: CASSPSGDRNYGYTF
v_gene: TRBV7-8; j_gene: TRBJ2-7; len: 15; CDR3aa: CASSPSGLARYEQYF
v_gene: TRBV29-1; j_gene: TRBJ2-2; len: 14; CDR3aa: CSVRPAGGDGELFF
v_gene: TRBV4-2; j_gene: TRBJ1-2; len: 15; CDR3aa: CASSQDLDRGYGYTF
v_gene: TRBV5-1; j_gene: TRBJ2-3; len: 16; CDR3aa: CASSFGTSGSTDTQYF
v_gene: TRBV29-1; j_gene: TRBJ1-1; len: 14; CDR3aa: CSVSQKGVNTEAFF
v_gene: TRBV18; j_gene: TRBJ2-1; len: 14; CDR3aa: CASSPDNRDGEQFF
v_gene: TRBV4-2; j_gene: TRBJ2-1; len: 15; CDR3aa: CASSQAAVSLNEQFF
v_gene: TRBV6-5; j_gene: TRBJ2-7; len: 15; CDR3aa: CASSYNNRGLGEQYF
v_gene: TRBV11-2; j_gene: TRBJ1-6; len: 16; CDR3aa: CASRSQTTAGNSPLHF
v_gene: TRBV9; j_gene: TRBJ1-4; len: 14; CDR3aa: CASSREATNEKLFF
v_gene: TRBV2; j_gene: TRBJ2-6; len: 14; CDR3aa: CASSTSSGANVLTF
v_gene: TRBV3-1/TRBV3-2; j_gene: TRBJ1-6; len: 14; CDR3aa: CASTMGGRNSPLHF
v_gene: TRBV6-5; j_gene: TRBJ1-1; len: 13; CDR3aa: CASSRTGYTEAFF
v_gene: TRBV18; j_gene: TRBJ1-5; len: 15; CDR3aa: CASSPSTGNNQPQHF
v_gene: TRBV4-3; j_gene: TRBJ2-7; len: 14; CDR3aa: CASSQGIGAYEQYF
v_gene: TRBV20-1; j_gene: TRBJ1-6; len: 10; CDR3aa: CSASDSPLHF
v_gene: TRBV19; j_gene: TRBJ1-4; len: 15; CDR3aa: CASSIMAGLNEKLFF
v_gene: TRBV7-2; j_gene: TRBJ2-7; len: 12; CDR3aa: CASSSDSHEQYF
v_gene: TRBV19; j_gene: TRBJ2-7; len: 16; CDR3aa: CASSSFTEDGAYEQYF
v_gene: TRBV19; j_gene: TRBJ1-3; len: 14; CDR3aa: CASGIRDSGNTIYF
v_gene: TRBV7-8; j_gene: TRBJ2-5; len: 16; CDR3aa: CASSGAGTGVRETQYF
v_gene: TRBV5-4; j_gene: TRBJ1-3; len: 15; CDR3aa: CASSQGSPSGNTIYF
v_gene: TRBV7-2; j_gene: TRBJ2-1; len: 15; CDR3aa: CASSLAWGGVNEQFF
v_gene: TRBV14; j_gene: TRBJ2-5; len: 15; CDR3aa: CASSLSGDYQETQYF
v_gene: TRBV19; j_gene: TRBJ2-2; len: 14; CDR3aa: CASSPNGNTGELFF
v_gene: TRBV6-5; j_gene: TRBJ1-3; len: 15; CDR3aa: CASSPDRGAGNTIYF
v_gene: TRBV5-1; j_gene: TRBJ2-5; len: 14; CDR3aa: CASSGGLAYETQYF
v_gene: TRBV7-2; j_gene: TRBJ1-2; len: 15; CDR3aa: CASSSDRSLGGGYTF
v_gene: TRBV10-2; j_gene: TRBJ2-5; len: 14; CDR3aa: CASREGGLQETQYF
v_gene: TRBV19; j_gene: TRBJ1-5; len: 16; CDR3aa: CASTPEAQVIFQPQHF
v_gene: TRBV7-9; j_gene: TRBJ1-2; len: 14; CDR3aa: CASSSGQGGYGYTF
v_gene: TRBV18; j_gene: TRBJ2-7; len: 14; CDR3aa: CASSPGGQAYEQYF
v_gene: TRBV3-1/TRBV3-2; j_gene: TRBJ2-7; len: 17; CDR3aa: CASSQDGSGGLAYEQYF
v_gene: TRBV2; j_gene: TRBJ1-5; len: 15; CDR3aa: CASGRGQYSNQPQHF
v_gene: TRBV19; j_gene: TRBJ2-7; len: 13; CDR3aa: CASRLADSYEQYF
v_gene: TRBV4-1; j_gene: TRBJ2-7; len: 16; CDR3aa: CASSQGSPGLAQEQYF
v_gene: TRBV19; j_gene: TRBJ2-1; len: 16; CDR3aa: CASSIGQGLRLNEQFF
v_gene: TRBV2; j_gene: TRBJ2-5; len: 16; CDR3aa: CASSERTGRIQETQYF
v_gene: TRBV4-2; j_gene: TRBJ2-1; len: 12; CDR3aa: CATVTTHGEQFF
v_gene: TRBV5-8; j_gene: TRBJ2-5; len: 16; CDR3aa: CASSGTGTRGSETQYF